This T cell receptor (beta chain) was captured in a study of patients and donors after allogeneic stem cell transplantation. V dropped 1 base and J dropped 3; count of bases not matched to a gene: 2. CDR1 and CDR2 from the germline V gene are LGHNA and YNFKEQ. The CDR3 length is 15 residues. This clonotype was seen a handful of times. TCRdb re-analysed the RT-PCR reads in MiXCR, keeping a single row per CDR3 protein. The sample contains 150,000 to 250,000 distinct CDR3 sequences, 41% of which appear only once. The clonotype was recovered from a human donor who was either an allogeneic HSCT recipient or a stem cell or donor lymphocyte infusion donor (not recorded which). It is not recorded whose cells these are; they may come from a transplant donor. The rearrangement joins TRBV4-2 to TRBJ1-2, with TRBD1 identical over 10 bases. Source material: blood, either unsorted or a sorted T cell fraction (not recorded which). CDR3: CASSQGDRGYYGYTF. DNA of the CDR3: TGTGCCAGCAGCCAAGGGGACAGGGGTTACTATGGCTACACCTTC.